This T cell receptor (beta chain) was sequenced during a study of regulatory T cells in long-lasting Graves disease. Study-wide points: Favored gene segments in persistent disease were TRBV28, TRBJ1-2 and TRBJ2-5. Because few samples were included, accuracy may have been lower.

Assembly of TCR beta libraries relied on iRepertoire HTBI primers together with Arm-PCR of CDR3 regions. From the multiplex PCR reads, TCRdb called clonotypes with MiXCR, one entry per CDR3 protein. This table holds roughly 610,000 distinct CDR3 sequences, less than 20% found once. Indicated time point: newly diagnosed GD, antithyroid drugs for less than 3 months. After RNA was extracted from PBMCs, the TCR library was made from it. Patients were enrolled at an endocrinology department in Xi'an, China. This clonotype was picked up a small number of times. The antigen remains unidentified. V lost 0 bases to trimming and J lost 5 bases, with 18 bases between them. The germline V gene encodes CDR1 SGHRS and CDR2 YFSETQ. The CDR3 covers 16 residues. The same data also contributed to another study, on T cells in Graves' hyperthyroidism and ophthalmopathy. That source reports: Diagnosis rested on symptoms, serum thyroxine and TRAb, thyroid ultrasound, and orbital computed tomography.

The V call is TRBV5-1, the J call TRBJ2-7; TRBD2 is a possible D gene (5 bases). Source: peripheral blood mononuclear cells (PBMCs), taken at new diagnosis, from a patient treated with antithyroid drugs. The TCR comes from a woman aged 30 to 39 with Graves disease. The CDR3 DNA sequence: TGCGCCAGCAGCTTGGTTCCGGCGACTACCCAAGACGAGCAGTACTTC. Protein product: CASSLVPATTQDEQYF.